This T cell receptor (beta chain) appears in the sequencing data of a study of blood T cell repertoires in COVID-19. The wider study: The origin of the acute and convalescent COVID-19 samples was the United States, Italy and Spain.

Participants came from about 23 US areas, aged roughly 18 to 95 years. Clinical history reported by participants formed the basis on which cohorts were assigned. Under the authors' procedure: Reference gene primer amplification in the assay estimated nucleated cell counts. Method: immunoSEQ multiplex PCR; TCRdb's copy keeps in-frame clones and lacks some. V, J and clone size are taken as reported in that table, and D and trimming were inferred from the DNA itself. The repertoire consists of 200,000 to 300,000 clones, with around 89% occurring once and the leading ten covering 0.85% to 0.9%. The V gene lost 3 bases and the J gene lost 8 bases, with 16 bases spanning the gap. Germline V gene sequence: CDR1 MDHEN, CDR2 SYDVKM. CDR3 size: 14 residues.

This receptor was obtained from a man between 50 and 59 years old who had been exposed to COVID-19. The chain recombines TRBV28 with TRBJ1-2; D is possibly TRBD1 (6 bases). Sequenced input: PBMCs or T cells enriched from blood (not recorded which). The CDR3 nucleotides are TGTGCCAGCAGTTTGTCAGGGGCGTTGGAAGGCTACACCTTC. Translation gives CASSLSGALEGYTF.